Listed below are T cell receptor beta chains from one sample, sequenced in a study of T-cell reconstitution after alpha-beta-depleted transplantation in children. From the PCR reads, TCRdb called clonotypes with MiXCR, one entry per CDR3 protein. The sample lists hundreds of thousands of distinct CDR3 sequences, around 16% occurring once. The specimen comprised PBMCs from the stem cell graft donor, sampled from the stem cell graft. The receptors were gathered from a human donor who donated a stem cell graft to a child with acute myeloid leukemia. Both conserved end residues are part of each CDR3. Fields, in order: CDR3 DNA, CDR3 protein, clone size, D gene, V gene, J gene. A D gene is named only where the DNA matches it firmly. The size field is filled for only some rows; it gives once, few, many or a size class.

DNA: TGTGCCAGCAGGCGGCGGGGGAGCTCCTACAATGAGCAGTTCTTC; CDR3: CASRRRGSSYNEQFF; size: few; D: TRBD2; V: TRBV5-4; J: TRBJ2-1
DNA: TGTGCCAGCAGCTTGGATCAGAGAAACACCATATATTTT; CDR3: CASSLDQRNTIYF; size: -; D: -; V: TRBV11-2; J: TRBJ1-3
DNA: TGTGCCAGCAGCTTTAATAAGGGTGGCACTGAAGCTTTCTTT; CDR3: CASSFNKGGTEAFF; size: few; D: -; V: TRBV7-9; J: TRBJ1-1
DNA: TGCAGCGTTGAAGATCTTCAGGGATACACCATATATTTT; CDR3: CSVEDLQGYTIYF; size: few; D: -; V: TRBV29-1; J: TRBJ1-3
DNA: TGTGCCAGCAGCCTTAATCAGGGGGACTATGGCTACACCTTC; CDR3: CASSLNQGDYGYTF; size: many; D: TRBD1; V: TRBV5-5; J: TRBJ1-2
DNA: TGCAGTGCGAGTCGGGACAGGGGGCTTCGTGAAAAACTGTTTTTT; CDR3: CSASRDRGLREKLFF; size: -; D: TRBD1; V: TRBV20-1; J: TRBJ1-4
DNA: TGTGCCAGCAGTTTAATGCATGAAAAACTGTTTTTT; CDR3: CASSLMHEKLFF; size: many; D: -; V: TRBV12-3/TRBV12-4; J: TRBJ1-4
DNA: TGTGCCTGGAGTTCCCTCAGGGTCACTGAAGCTTTCTTT; CDR3: CAWSSLRVTEAFF; size: few; D: -; V: TRBV30; J: TRBJ1-1
DNA: TGTGCCAGTAGTACGGGGAGGAACACCGGGGAGCTGTTTTTT; CDR3: CASSTGRNTGELFF; size: many; D: -; V: TRBV19; J: TRBJ2-2
DNA: TGTGCCAGCAGCCCCGGGACAGGCTTTTTTACTAACTATGGCTACACCTTC; CDR3: CASSPGTGFFTNYGYTF; size: -; D: TRBD1; V: TRBV12-3/TRBV12-4; J: TRBJ1-2
DNA: TGCAGTGCTGGTTTCATCGATACGCAGTATTTT; CDR3: CSAGFIDTQYF; size: -; D: -; V: TRBV20-1; J: TRBJ2-3
DNA: TGCGCCAGCAGGGATCCGGGGGAAAGTAGCACAGATACGCAGTATTTT; CDR3: CASRDPGESSTDTQYF; size: many; D: -; V: TRBV5-1; J: TRBJ2-3
DNA: TGTGCCAGCGCGGAACAACAGAATCAGCCCCAGCATTTT; CDR3: CASAEQQNQPQHF; size: -; D: -; V: TRBV6-4; J: TRBJ1-5
DNA: TGTGCCAGCAGGCGACAGGGGGGGTATAGCAATCAGCCCCAGCATTTT; CDR3: CASRRQGGYSNQPQHF; size: few; D: TRBD1; V: TRBV12-3/TRBV12-4; J: TRBJ1-5
DNA: TGTGCCAGCAGTTATCAATGGGACAGGGGGCCAACAAGTCCAGGCTACAATGAGCAGTTCTTC; CDR3: CASSYQWDRGPTSPGYNEQFF; size: -; D: TRBD1; V: TRBV6-2/TRBV6-3; J: TRBJ2-1
DNA: TGTGCCAGCAGTCCTAGGGCGGAGAACACTGAAGCTTTCTTT; CDR3: CASSPRAENTEAFF; size: few; D: -; V: TRBV7-9; J: TRBJ1-1
DNA: TGCAGTGCTAGAGGCCCGGGGTCCATCCGGACCTACGAGCAGTACTTC; CDR3: CSARGPGSIRTYEQYF; size: many; D: -; V: TRBV20-1; J: TRBJ2-7
DNA: TGTGCCAGCAGCCCGTGGACTAGCGTGAGAGGATACGAGCAGTACTTC; CDR3: CASSPWTSVRGYEQYF; size: many; D: TRBD2; V: TRBV7-2; J: TRBJ2-7
DNA: TGCAGTGCTGGGACGCAACAGGAGACCCAGTACTTC; CDR3: CSAGTQQETQYF; size: many; D: -; V: TRBV20-1; J: TRBJ2-5
DNA: TGTGCCAGCAGCCAAGATCAGGACACTGAAGCTTTCTTT; CDR3: CASSQDQDTEAFF; size: -; D: -; V: TRBV14; J: TRBJ1-1
DNA: TGTGCCAGCAGCTTCGGGACAGGGGGGGCCCTAGCCAAAAACATTCAGTACTTC; CDR3: CASSFGTGGALAKNIQYF; size: -; D: TRBD1; V: TRBV11-1; J: TRBJ2-4
DNA: TGTGCCAGCAGTTCGCGGGTTGGCGATGAGCAGTTCTTC; CDR3: CASSSRVGDEQFF; size: few; D: -; V: TRBV6-5; J: TRBJ2-1
DNA: TGTGCCAGCAGCTTATATGGGGGGGAAAAACTGTTTTTT; CDR3: CASSLYGGEKLFF; size: -; D: -; V: TRBV7-2; J: TRBJ1-4
DNA: TGTGCCATCACACAGGGGGCTGTCGCAGATACGCAGTATTTT; CDR3: CAITQGAVADTQYF; size: -; D: TRBD1; V: TRBV10-3; J: TRBJ2-3
DNA: TGTGCCAGCAGCAAGTCCCTCTTTCAGTCGGGGGTCGAGCAGTACTTC; CDR3: CASSKSLFQSGVEQYF; size: -; D: -; V: TRBV21-1; J: TRBJ2-7
DNA: TGCGCCAGCAGCCAAGTGCGGGACAATCAGCCCCAGCATTTT; CDR3: CASSQVRDNQPQHF; size: few; D: -; V: TRBV4-1; J: TRBJ1-5
DNA: TGCGCCAGCAGCTTGGAAGGACTCCCAAATTCACCCCTCCACTTT; CDR3: CASSLEGLPNSPLHF; size: many; D: -; V: TRBV5-1; J: TRBJ1-6
DNA: TGTGCCACCAGTTCGGGCAACCTTAACTATGGCTACACCTTC; CDR3: CATSSGNLNYGYTF; size: many; D: -; V: TRBV15; J: TRBJ1-2
DNA: TGCAGCGCCTCCACCGCAATTATGAACACTGAAGCTTTCTTT; CDR3: CSASTAIMNTEAFF; size: many; D: -; V: TRBV29-1; J: TRBJ1-1
DNA: TGTGCCAGCAGTTACGGACTAGACACAACTAGCACAGATACGCAGTATTTT; CDR3: CASSYGLDTTSTDTQYF; size: many; D: TRBD2; V: TRBV6-5; J: TRBJ2-3
DNA: TGTGCCAGCAGCTTAGAAGTGCTAGCAGGCACCGGGGAGCTGTTTTTT; CDR3: CASSLEVLAGTGELFF; size: -; D: -; V: TRBV7-2; J: TRBJ2-2
DNA: TGCTGTGCTCCGCCGGGACTAGCGGGGGGGCTCTACAATGAGCAGTTCTTC; CDR3: CCAPPGLAGGLYNEQFF; size: -; D: TRBD2; V: TRBV20-1; J: TRBJ2-1
DNA: TGTGCCAGCATCGAAAGCTGGGGGGAACTGAACACTGAAGCTTTCTTT; CDR3: CASIESWGELNTEAFF; size: -; D: -; V: TRBV7-9; J: TRBJ1-1
DNA: TGTGCCAGCAGCCGACGGGACAGTAGATTTTTCTACAATGAGCAGTTCTTC; CDR3: CASSRRDSRFFYNEQFF; size: many; D: TRBD1; V: TRBV7-2; J: TRBJ2-1
DNA: TGCGCCAGCCGACTAGCGGGGGACAATGAGCAGTTCTTC; CDR3: CASRLAGDNEQFF; size: many; D: TRBD2; V: TRBV5-1; J: TRBJ2-1
DNA: TGTGCCATCAGTGAGACAGGGGATCCCTACGAGCAGTACTTC; CDR3: CAISETGDPYEQYF; size: many; D: TRBD1; V: TRBV10-3; J: TRBJ2-7
DNA: TGTGCCAGCAGCTTAGCTAGCGGGGGGGCTGGCAATGAGCAGTTCTTC; CDR3: CASSLASGGAGNEQFF; size: few; D: TRBD2; V: TRBV7-6; J: TRBJ2-1
DNA: TGTGCCAGCAGCGCACAGCCGAACACTGAAGCTTTCTTT; CDR3: CASSAQPNTEAFF; size: few; D: -; V: TRBV7-7; J: TRBJ1-1
DNA: TGTGCCAGCAGCCCTCCTGGGACAGGGATGGAGACCCAGTACTTC; CDR3: CASSPPGTGMETQYF; size: -; D: TRBD1; V: TRBV6-1; J: TRBJ2-5
DNA: TGTGCCAGCAGCTTAACGGGACAGGGCGAAGAGACCCAGTACTTC; CDR3: CASSLTGQGEETQYF; size: few; D: TRBD1; V: TRBV13; J: TRBJ2-5
DNA: TGTGCCAGCAGCGTGATGACAACAGGGGATGGTGAGCAGTTCTTC; CDR3: CASSVMTTGDGEQFF; size: many; D: TRBD1; V: TRBV12-3/TRBV12-4; J: TRBJ2-1
DNA: TGCAGTGCTAGGACAGTCCATGAGCAGTTCTTC; CDR3: CSARTVHEQFF; size: many; D: -; V: TRBV20-1; J: TRBJ2-1
DNA: TGTGCCAGCAGCTTCAGGAACGTGGGGGGGCCGTACAATGAGCAGTTCTTC; CDR3: CASSFRNVGGPYNEQFF; size: few; D: -; V: TRBV7-9; J: TRBJ2-1
DNA: TGTGCCAGCAACAGGGCCTACAATGAGCAGTTCTTC; CDR3: CASNRAYNEQFF; size: few; D: -; V: TRBV28; J: TRBJ2-1
DNA: TGCAGTGCCAACGGAGGGGTTGGGAACACTGAAGCTTTCTTT; CDR3: CSANGGVGNTEAFF; size: -; D: -; V: TRBV20-1; J: TRBJ1-1
DNA: TGTGCCAGCAGCCCCGGCCGGGGGGTCAGGGACACTGAAGCTTTCTTT; CDR3: CASSPGRGVRDTEAFF; size: -; D: -; V: TRBV14; J: TRBJ1-1
DNA: TGTGCCAGCAGCTTAGTTGGGGGCCTCGAAGCTTTCTTT; CDR3: CASSLVGGLEAFF; size: -; D: -; V: TRBV7-9; J: TRBJ1-1
DNA: TGTGCCAGCAGCTTAGTGGTGGTTCAGCCCCAGCATTTT; CDR3: CASSLVVVQPQHF; size: few; D: -; V: TRBV7-2; J: TRBJ1-5
DNA: TGTGCCAGCAGTTATGACAGCCGGAGGACTGAAGCTTTCTTT; CDR3: CASSYDSRRTEAFF; size: few; D: -; V: TRBV6-5; J: TRBJ1-1
DNA: TGTGCCAGCAGCCCCGGGTCCAGATTAGCCAATGAGCAGTTCTTC; CDR3: CASSPGSRLANEQFF; size: -; D: -; V: TRBV7-2; J: TRBJ2-1
DNA: TGTGCCAGCAGCTTGGACAGGGGTAAGACTGGGGCCAACGTCCTGACTTTC; CDR3: CASSLDRGKTGANVLTF; size: -; D: TRBD1; V: TRBV5-6; J: TRBJ2-6
DNA: TGTGCAAGTCGCTTAGGGCCCCGGCTAGCCTCGTTCTCGGGCTCCTACAATGAGCAGTTCTTC; CDR3: CASRLGPRLASFSGSYNEQFF; size: -; D: -; V: TRBV12-2; J: TRBJ2-1
DNA: TGCAGCGTTGTCTGGGGGAACAGGGACTTTTACTTC; CDR3: CSVVWGNRDFYF; size: many; D: -; V: TRBV29-1; J: TRBJ2-5